These T cell receptor beta chains were read from a single sample in a study of blood T cell repertoires in COVID-19. Clones were sequenced by immunoSEQ multiplex PCR, and TCRdb holds only the in-frame ones, with some missing. The repertoire has about 55,000 clones, less than 85% of them found once; the top ten carry approximately 13%. Sample: peripheral blood. These receptors were taken from a woman in her seventies with acute or convalescent COVID-19. CDR3s include the opening cysteine and the closing phenylalanine or tryptophan. A D gene is named only where the DNA matches it firmly. Expanded clones get a size class; other rows say once, few or many, or leave the size out.

DNA: TGCGCCAGCAGTGAGGGACAGAAGAATTCACCCCTCCACTTT; CDR3: CASSEGQKNSPLHF; J: TRBJ1-6; size: -; D: -; V: TRBV10-2
DNA: TGTGCCAGCTCACCCCAATCGGGACAGGGCGACACTGAAGCTTTCTTT; CDR3: CASSPQSGQGDTEAFF; J: TRBJ1-1; size: -; D: TRBD1; V: TRBV18
DNA: TGTGCCAGCAGCTGGTCCCATGACAGATGGGCTGAAGCTTTCTTT; CDR3: CASSWSHDRWAEAFF; J: TRBJ1-1; size: -; D: -; V: TRBV5-8
DNA: TGTGCCAGCAGCACAGGGGACACTGAAGCTTTCTTT; CDR3: CASSTGDTEAFF; J: TRBJ1-1; size: -; D: TRBD1; V: TRBV11-3
DNA: TGCGCCAGCAGCTTGGGACAGGTGAACACCGGGGAGCTGTTTTTT; CDR3: CASSLGQVNTGELFF; J: TRBJ2-2; size: -; D: -; V: TRBV5-1
DNA: TGCGCCAGCAGCTTGGCGCTAGCGGGGGTCAATGAGCAGTTCTTC; CDR3: CASSLALAGVNEQFF; J: TRBJ2-1; size: -; D: TRBD2; V: TRBV5-1
DNA: TGTGCCAGTACCATGGGAGGGTTGGGTGAAAAACTGTTTTTT; CDR3: CASTMGGLGEKLFF; J: TRBJ1-4; size: -; D: -; V: TRBV19
DNA: TGCGCCAGCAGTGAGTCAGCTGAGCAGTTCTTC; CDR3: CASSESAEQFF; J: TRBJ2-1; size: -; D: -; V: TRBV10-2
DNA: TGTGCCAGCAGCGTAGACGGACTAGCGGGGACCGGGGAGCTGTTTTTT; CDR3: CASSVDGLAGTGELFF; J: TRBJ2-2; size: -; D: TRBD2; V: TRBV9
DNA: TGTGCCAGCAGCTTAGATGTATGGTTAGTGGGCGGGGGGGCCGGAGAGACCCAGTACTTC; CDR3: CASSLDVWLVGGGAGETQYF; J: TRBJ2-5; size: -; D: TRBD2; V: TRBV7-8
DNA: TGTGCCAGCAGTCCGAGTACAGATACGCAGTATTTT; CDR3: CASSPSTDTQYF; J: TRBJ2-3; size: few; D: -; V: TRBV2
DNA: TGTGCCAGCAGTACAGGCCGCCGGCAGCCCCAGCATTTT; CDR3: CASSTGRRQPQHF; J: TRBJ1-5; size: few; D: -; V: TRBV12-3/TRBV12-4
DNA: TGTGCCATCCTCCAGTCTGGAAACACCATATATTTT; CDR3: CAILQSGNTIYF; J: TRBJ1-3; size: -; D: -; V: TRBV10-3
DNA: TGTGCCAGCAGCCAAGGACTTCCCGATGAGCAGTTCTTC; CDR3: CASSQGLPDEQFF; J: TRBJ2-1; size: many; D: -; V: TRBV4-2
DNA: TGTGCCAGCAGCTTAGGGGACACTGGCAATCAGCCCCAGCATTTT; CDR3: CASSLGDTGNQPQHF; J: TRBJ1-5; size: few; D: -; V: TRBV7-9
DNA: TGCGCCAGCAGCCAAGCCGGGACAGCGAATCAAGAGACCCAGTACTTC; CDR3: CASSQAGTANQETQYF; J: TRBJ2-5; size: -; D: TRBD1; V: TRBV4-1
DNA: TGTGCCAGCAGACTGTCCCCGAACCAGCCCCAGCATTTT; CDR3: CASRLSPNQPQHF; J: TRBJ1-5; size: -; D: -; V: TRBV12-3/TRBV12-4
DNA: TGTGCCATCAGGCCCACTAGCGCAGGGGAGCTGTTTTTT; CDR3: CAIRPTSAGELFF; J: TRBJ2-2; size: few; D: TRBD2; V: TRBV10-3
DNA: TGCGCCAGCACCCCGGGACAACTGAACACTGAAGCTTTCTTT; CDR3: CASTPGQLNTEAFF; J: TRBJ1-1; size: -; D: -; V: TRBV4-1
DNA: TGTGCCTGGAGTAACAGGCATGGCTACACCTTC; CDR3: CAWSNRHGYTF; J: TRBJ1-2; size: -; D: -; V: TRBV30
DNA: TGTGCCACCAGTGAACCCGGACAGGGAAGGACAGATACGCAGTATTTT; CDR3: CATSEPGQGRTDTQYF; J: TRBJ2-3; size: -; D: TRBD1; V: TRBV24-1
DNA: TGTGCCACCAGTGATTCCTCGGGCAATGAGCAGTTCTTC; CDR3: CATSDSSGNEQFF; J: TRBJ2-1; size: -; D: -; V: TRBV24-1
DNA: TGTGCCAGTAGTTCTCAGGACAGGGACTATGGCTACACCTTC; CDR3: CASSSQDRDYGYTF; J: TRBJ1-2; size: -; D: TRBD1; V: TRBV19
DNA: TGTGCCAGCAGTGACTCCGGACGGGGCTATGGCTACACCTTC; CDR3: CASSDSGRGYGYTF; J: TRBJ1-2; size: -; D: -; V: TRBV6-4
DNA: TGTGCCAGCTCACGGGACTTCGACTACACCTACTCACCCTCCTACGAGCAGTACTTC; CDR3: CASSRDFDYTYSPSYEQYF; J: TRBJ2-7; size: -; D: -; V: TRBV18
DNA: TGCGCCAGCAGCTCCTTCCGACAGGGCGAAGCTTTCTTT; CDR3: CASSSFRQGEAFF; J: TRBJ1-1; size: -; D: TRBD1; V: TRBV5-1
DNA: TGTGCCAGCAGTCCCAAAAGAGTATATTCACCCCTCCACTTT; CDR3: CASSPKRVYSPLHF; J: TRBJ1-6; size: many; D: -; V: TRBV6-5
DNA: TGTGCCAGCAGGGAGCCACAGGGGTTCACTGAAGCTTTCTTT; CDR3: CASREPQGFTEAFF; J: TRBJ1-1; size: -; D: TRBD1; V: TRBV6-5
DNA: TGTGCCAGCAGCTTGGCCCTGCTGACATTGACTGAAGCTTTCTTT; CDR3: CASSLALLTLTEAFF; J: TRBJ1-1; size: -; D: -; V: TRBV5-5
DNA: TGTGCCAGCAGCCCGGGAGCCAAAAACATTCAGTACTTC; CDR3: CASSPGAKNIQYF; J: TRBJ2-4; size: -; D: -; V: TRBV6-5
DNA: TGTGCCAGCAGCGTAGATGGAATCAGGCCAGGTTTGACGCAGTATTTT; CDR3: CASSVDGIRPGLTQYF; J: TRBJ2-3; size: -; D: -; V: TRBV9
DNA: TGTGCCATCAGTGACGGTCATAGCTCCTACGAGCAGTACTTC; CDR3: CAISDGHSSYEQYF; J: TRBJ2-7; size: -; D: -; V: TRBV10-3
DNA: TGTGCCAGCAGCTTAGACACACACAATGAGCAGTTCTTC; CDR3: CASSLDTHNEQFF; J: TRBJ2-1; size: -; D: -; V: TRBV7-3
DNA: TGTGCCAGCAGCTTAATCCGGGGTGGCGACACTGAAGCTTTCTTT; CDR3: CASSLIRGGDTEAFF; J: TRBJ1-1; size: -; D: -; V: TRBV7-8
DNA: TGTGCCAGCAGCGTAGATTCGGGGGGGCCAACTAATGAAAAACTGTTTTTT; CDR3: CASSVDSGGPTNEKLFF; J: TRBJ1-4; size: -; D: -; V: TRBV9
DNA: TGTGCCAGCAGCTTAGATCCAGGGGTGAACACTGAAGCTTTCTTT; CDR3: CASSLDPGVNTEAFF; J: TRBJ1-1; size: -; D: -; V: TRBV11-3
DNA: TGTGCCAGCAGCTTAACTAGCGGGGTAGTCGGGGAGCTGTTTTTT; CDR3: CASSLTSGVVGELFF; J: TRBJ2-2; size: once; D: TRBD2; V: TRBV7-3
DNA: TGTGCCAGCAGCGTGAGTGGACTAGCGGGGGGCAGGGAGCAGTTCTTC; CDR3: CASSVSGLAGGREQFF; J: TRBJ2-1; size: -; D: TRBD2; V: TRBV9
DNA: TGCGCCAGCAGCTTGAAGTCGTTGGGACAGGACTCTGGAAACACCATATATTTT; CDR3: CASSLKSLGQDSGNTIYF; J: TRBJ1-3; size: -; D: TRBD1; V: TRBV5-1
DNA: TGTGCCAGCTCACCACATGAGGGGGTTGGCTACACCTTC; CDR3: CASSPHEGVGYTF; J: TRBJ1-2; size: -; D: -; V: TRBV18
DNA: TGTGCCAGCAGCTTAGTTCGGGGGTCTAAGAGCTCCTATAATTCACCCCTCCACTTT; CDR3: CASSLVRGSKSSYNSPLHF; J: TRBJ1-6; size: few; D: -; V: TRBV7-8
DNA: TGTGCCTGGAGTGTACGGGGGGTTGATGAAAAACTGTTTTTT; CDR3: CAWSVRGVDEKLFF; J: TRBJ1-4; size: -; D: -; V: TRBV30
DNA: TGTGCCAGCTCATCTTCACAGGGAGGGACCGGGGAGCTGTTTTTT; CDR3: CASSSSQGGTGELFF; J: TRBJ2-2; size: -; D: -; V: TRBV18
DNA: TGTGCCAGCAGCTTTAGAGAGGCTCGAAAACTGTTTTTT; CDR3: CASSFREARKLFF; J: TRBJ1-4; size: few; D: -; V: TRBV5-8
DNA: TGTGCCAGCAGTTTAACAGCAGGGGTGAACACTGAAGCTTTCTTT; CDR3: CASSLTAGVNTEAFF; J: TRBJ1-1; size: -; D: -; V: TRBV27
DNA: TGTGCCAGTAGTATAGGACAGGGGGCGAACAATGAGCAGTTCTTC; CDR3: CASSIGQGANNEQFF; J: TRBJ2-1; size: -; D: TRBD1; V: TRBV19
DNA: TGTGCCAGCAGTACGGGGAGGGGTAATGAAAAACTGTTTTTT; CDR3: CASSTGRGNEKLFF; J: TRBJ1-4; size: once; D: -; V: TRBV25-1
DNA: TGTGCCAGCAGCCACCGACAGGGGGGCTATGGCTACACCTTC; CDR3: CASSHRQGGYGYTF; J: TRBJ1-2; size: -; D: TRBD1; V: TRBV3-1/TRBV3-2
DNA: TGTGCCAGCAGAGAACAGGGGGCGGGTGGCTACACCTTC; CDR3: CASREQGAGGYTF; J: TRBJ1-2; size: few; D: TRBD1; V: TRBV2